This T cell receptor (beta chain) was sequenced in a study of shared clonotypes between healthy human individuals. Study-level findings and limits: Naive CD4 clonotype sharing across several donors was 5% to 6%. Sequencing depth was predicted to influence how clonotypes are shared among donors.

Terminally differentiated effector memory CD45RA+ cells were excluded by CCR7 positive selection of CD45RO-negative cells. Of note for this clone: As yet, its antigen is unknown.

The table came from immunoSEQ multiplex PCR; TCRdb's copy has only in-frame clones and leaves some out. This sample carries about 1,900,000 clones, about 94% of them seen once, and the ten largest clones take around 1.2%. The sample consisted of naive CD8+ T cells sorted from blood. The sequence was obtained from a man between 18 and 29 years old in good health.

CDR3 coding DNA: TGTGCCAGCAGCCCCCAGGACCGGTCCAATGAGCAGTTCTTC. This gives the protein CASSPQDRSNEQFF. The chain combines TRBV11-2 with TRBJ2-1; no definite D call. The CDR3 extends over 14 amino acids. Trimming stripped 5 bases from V and 6 bases from J, with 14 bases between. Germline V gene sequence: CDR1 SGHAT, CDR2 FQNNGV. The complete variable domain, with remaining parts taken from reference TRBV11-2 and TRBJ2-1, reads EAGVAQSPRYKIIEKRQSVAFWCNPISGHATLYWYQQILGQGPKLLIQFQNNGVVDDSQLPKDRFSAERLKGVDSTLKIQPAKLEDSAVYLCASSPQDRSNEQFFGPGTRLTVL.